These T cell receptor beta chains were read from a single sample in a study of cytomegalovirus exposure and HLA in healthy donors. Some clones are missing from TCRdb's copy, which holds only in-frame ones; the method was immunoSEQ multiplex PCR. Among 210,000 or so clones listed, approximately 80% were seen once. The material sequenced was PBMCs. Receptors originate from a girl aged 2 to 10 in good health and CMV-seronegative. Each CDR3 is given with its conserved first and last residue. D genes are given only for firm matches. Clone size is shown for a subset of rows, as once, few, many or a class of expanded clone.

TRBJ2-1 TRBV11-3 . . CASSFQGDEQFF TGTGCCAGCAGCTTCCAGGGCGATGAGCAGTTCTTC
TRBJ1-5 TRBV27 . . CASSSENQPQHF TGTGCCAGCAGTTCCGAGAATCAGCCCCAGCATTTT
TRBJ1-2 TRBV19 . TRBD1 CASTPGGTGTGYGYTF TGTGCCAGTACCCCGGGAGGGACCGGGACAGGGTATGGCTACACCTTC
TRBJ1-1 TRBV5-8 . . CASSSGGGAFF TGTGCCAGCAGCTCGGGGGGTGGAGCTTTCTTT
TRBJ1-2 TRBV5-8 . . CASSFRLGGGYTF TGTGCCAGCAGCTTTCGTCTAGGTGGGGGCTACACCTTC
TRBJ2-1 TRBV29-1 . TRBD1 CSVSNRGLGSDYNEQFF TGCAGCGTTTCTAACAGGGGGCTGGGTAGTGACTACAATGAGCAGTTCTTC
TRBJ2-1 TRBV5-4 few TRBD1 CASSDGTGKVNEQFF TGTGCCAGCAGCGACGGGACAGGGAAGGTCAATGAGCAGTTCTTC
TRBJ2-2 TRBV15 . . CATSRDRRSGELFF TGTGCCACCAGCAGAGATCGGCGGTCCGGGGAGCTGTTTTTT
TRBJ1-2 TRBV4-1 . . CASSQDSTGTYGYTF TGCGCCAGCAGCCAAGATTCCACAGGGACCTATGGCTACACCTTC
TRBJ2-2 TRBV14 . . CASSQFGRGERASGELFF TGTGCCAGCAGCCAGTTTGGAAGAGGAGAGAGGGCTTCTGGGGAGCTGTTTTTT
TRBJ2-3 TRBV19 . . CATQEQGSTDTQYF TGTGCCACTCAGGAGCAGGGCTCAACAGATACGCAGTATTTT
TRBJ2-3 TRBV6-1 few TRBD2 CASSEERGSGTDTQYF TGTGCCAGCAGTGAGGAGCGGGGCAGCGGCACAGATACGCAGTATTTT
TRBJ2-7 TRBV9 . . CASSVASVSYEQYF TGTGCCAGCAGCGTAGCCTCAGTCTCCTACGAGCAGTACTTC
TRBJ1-1 TRBV19 . . CASSRGGDTEAFF TGTGCCAGTAGTCGGGGAGGTGACACTGAAGCTTTCTTT
TRBJ2-5 TRBV30 . TRBD1 CAWSRDSSQETQYF TGTGCCTGGAGCAGGGACAGCAGCCAAGAGACCCAGTACTTC
TRBJ1-1 TRBV20-1 few . CSAAQGLF TGCAGTGCCGCGCAGGGCCTCTTT
TRBJ2-5 TRBV6-1 . TRBD1 CASSETSDRAQYF TGTGCCAGCAGTGAAACCTCCGACAGGGCCCAGTACTTC
TRBJ2-7 TRBV6-1 . TRBD1 CASSLSGGVEQYF TGTGCCAGCAGTCTCTCAGGGGGCGTCGAGCAGTACTTC
TRBJ1-1 TRBV6-5 . TRBD1 CASSQGGVESGAFF TGTGCCAGCAGTCAAGGGGGCGTCGAATCCGGAGCTTTCTTT
TRBJ2-2 TRBV7-9 . TRBD1 CASSPRGGQGEAGELFF TGTGCCAGCAGCCCCAGAGGGGGACAGGGAGAGGCCGGGGAGCTGTTTTTT
TRBJ2-5 TRBV7-9 few TRBD1 CASSPRTGPQQETQYF TGTGCCAGCAGCCCACGGACAGGGCCCCAACAAGAGACCCAGTACTTC
TRBJ1-2 TRBV29-1 few TRBD1 CSVEDRGLYGYTF TGCAGCGTTGAGGACAGGGGGCTTTATGGCTACACCTTC
TRBJ1-5 TRBV27 few TRBD1 CASSFGQGIPPQHF TGTGCCAGCAGTTTTGGACAGGGGATCCCGCCCCAGCATTTT
TRBJ1-2 TRBV7-9 . . CASSSGVLDGYTF TGTGCCAGCAGCTCAGGGGTTTTAGATGGCTACACCTTC
TRBJ1-2 TRBV5-1 . TRBD1 CASSLGQGPYGYTF TGCGCCAGCAGCTTGGGACAGGGGCCATATGGCTACACCTTC
TRBJ2-5 TRBV7-9 . . CASSPPLAVETQYF TGTGCCAGCAGCCCCCCGTTGGCAGTAGAGACCCAGTACTTC
TRBJ2-5 TRBV29-1 . . CSVVPTDHQETQYF TGCAGCGTTGTCCCGACAGATCATCAAGAGACCCAGTACTTC
TRBJ2-4 TRBV13 . TRBD2 CASSRTSGRMDIQYF TGTGCCAGCAGCAGGACTAGCGGGAGAATGGACATTCAGTACTTC
TRBJ2-5 TRBV13 . TRBD2 CASSLRGSGGETQYF TGTGCCAGCAGCTTGAGGGGGAGCGGGGGAGAGACCCAGTACTTC
TRBJ2-5 TRBV5-4 . TRBD2 CASSSLKVVAGTIETQYF TGTGCCAGCAGCTCCCTTAAGGTGGTAGCGGGGACAATAGAGACCCAGTACTTC
TRBJ2-5 TRBV6-4 . TRBD2 CASSDSWTSGRQQETQYF TGTGCCAGCAGTGATTCCTGGACTAGCGGGAGGCAACAAGAGACCCAGTACTTC
TRBJ1-3 TRBV19 few TRBD1 CASTRRGQRSGNTIYF TGTGCCAGTACCCGTAGGGGGCAGCGCTCTGGAAACACCATATATTTT
TRBJ2-3 TRBV9 few TRBD1 CASSTDRGRTDTQYF TGTGCCAGCAGCACGGACAGGGGGCGTACAGATACGCAGTATTTT
TRBJ1-1 TRBV2 . TRBD1 CASSEDPLSGQGMNTEAFF TGTGCCAGCAGTGAAGATCCCTTATCGGGACAGGGAATGAACACTGAAGCTTTCTTT
TRBJ1-4 TRBV5-1 . . CASSPAAGYEEKLFF TGCGCCAGCAGCCCGGCCGCGGGGTATGAGGAAAAACTGTTTTTT
TRBJ2-5 TRBV10-3 . TRBD1 CAISGTGGSETQYF TGTGCCATCAGCGGGACAGGGGGCAGCGAGACCCAGTACTTC
TRBJ2-7 TRBV29-1 . TRBD2 CSVFSGRTYEQYF TGCAGCGTCTTTAGCGGGAGGACCTACGAGCAGTACTTC
TRBJ2-3 TRBV5-5 . . CASSLAGLTDTQYF TGTGCCAGCAGCTTGGCAGGGTTGACAGATACGCAGTATTTT
TRBJ2-2 TRBV2 few . CAGGAANTGELFF TGTGCCGGAGGGGCGGCGAACACCGGGGAGCTGTTTTTT
TRBJ2-7 TRBV2 few . CASAPSGFSYEQYF TGTGCCAGCGCTCCGAGCGGGTTTTCCTACGAGCAGTACTTC